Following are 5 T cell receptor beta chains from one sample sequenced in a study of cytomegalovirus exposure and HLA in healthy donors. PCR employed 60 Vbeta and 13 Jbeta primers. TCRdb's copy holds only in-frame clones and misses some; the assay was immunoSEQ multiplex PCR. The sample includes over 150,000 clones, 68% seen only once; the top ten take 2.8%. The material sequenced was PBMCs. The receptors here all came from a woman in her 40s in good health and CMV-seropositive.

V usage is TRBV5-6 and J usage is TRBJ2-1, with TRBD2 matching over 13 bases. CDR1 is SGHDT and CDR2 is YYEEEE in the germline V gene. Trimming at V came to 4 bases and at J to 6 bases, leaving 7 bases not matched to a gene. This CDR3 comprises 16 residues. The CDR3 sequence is CASSRSLAGGANEQFF. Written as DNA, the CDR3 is TGTGCCAGCAGCCGATCACTAGCGGGAGGGGCCAATGAGCAGTTCTTC.

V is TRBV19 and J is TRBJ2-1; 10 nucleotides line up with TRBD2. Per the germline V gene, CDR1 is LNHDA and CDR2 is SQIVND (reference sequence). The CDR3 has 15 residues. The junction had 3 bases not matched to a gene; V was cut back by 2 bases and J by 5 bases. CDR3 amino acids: CASSIQRGGNNEQFF. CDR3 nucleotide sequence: TGTGCCAGTAGTATACAGCGGGGGGGCAACAATGAGCAGTTCTTC.

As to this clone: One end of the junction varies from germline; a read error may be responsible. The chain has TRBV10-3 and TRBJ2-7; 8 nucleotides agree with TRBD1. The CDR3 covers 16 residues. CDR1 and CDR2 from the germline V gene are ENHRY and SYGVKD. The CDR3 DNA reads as TGTGCCATCAATAAACAGGGGGTGGGCTTCTCCTACGGGCAGTACTTC. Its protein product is CAINKQGVGFSYGQYF.

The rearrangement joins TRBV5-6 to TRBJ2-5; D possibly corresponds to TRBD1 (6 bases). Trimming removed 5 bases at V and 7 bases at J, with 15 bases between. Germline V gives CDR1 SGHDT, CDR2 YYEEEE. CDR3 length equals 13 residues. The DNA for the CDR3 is TGTGCCAGCAGGAAGAGGGGGTACTCGACCCAGTACTTC. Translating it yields CASRKRGYSTQYF.

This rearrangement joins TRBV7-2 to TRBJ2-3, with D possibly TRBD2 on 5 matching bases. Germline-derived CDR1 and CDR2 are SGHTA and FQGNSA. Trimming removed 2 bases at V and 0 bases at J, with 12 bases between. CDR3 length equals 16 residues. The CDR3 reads CASSLLGLTSTDTQYF. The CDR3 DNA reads TGTGCCAGCAGCTTACTTGGACTTACTAGCACAGATACGCAGTATTTT.